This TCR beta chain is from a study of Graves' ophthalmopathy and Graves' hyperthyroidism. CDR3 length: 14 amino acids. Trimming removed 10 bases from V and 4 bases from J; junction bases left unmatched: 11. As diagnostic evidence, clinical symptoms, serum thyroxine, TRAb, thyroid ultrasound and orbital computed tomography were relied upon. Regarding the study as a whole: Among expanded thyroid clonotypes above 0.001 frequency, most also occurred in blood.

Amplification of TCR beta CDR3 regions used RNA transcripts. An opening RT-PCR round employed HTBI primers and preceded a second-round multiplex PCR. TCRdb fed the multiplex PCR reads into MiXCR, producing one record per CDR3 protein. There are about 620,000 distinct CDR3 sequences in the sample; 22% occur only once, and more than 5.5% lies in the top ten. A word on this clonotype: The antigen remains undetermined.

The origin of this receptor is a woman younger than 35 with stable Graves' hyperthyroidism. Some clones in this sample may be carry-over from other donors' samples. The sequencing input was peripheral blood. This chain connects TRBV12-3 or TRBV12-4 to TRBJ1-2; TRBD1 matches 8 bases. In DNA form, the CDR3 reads TGTGCCATCGGGAACCGGACAGGGCCCTATGGCTACACCTTC. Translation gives CAIGNRTGPYGYTF.